The following is a T cell receptor beta chain sequence with its context. What it binds is unknown. These data come from a study of vaccination and CD4 T cells after COVID-19. Study-level information: Blood was drawn a median roughly 67 days post second dose, range 14 to 241.

Sequenced with the Oncomine TCR Beta short-read assay was DNA taken from cultured CD4+ T cells. MiXCR was run by TCRdb on the PCR reads, yielding one entry per CDR3 protein. The sample holds about 5,600 distinct CDR3 sequences, around two fifths seen once. Treatment indicated: 10-day PBMC culture with coronavirus spike peptide pools or control peptides (ViraFEST assay). Germline lookup yields CDR1 MNHNS and CDR2 SASEGT. V shed 6 bases and J shed 3 bases, with 12 bases lying between them. The CDR3 extends over 13 amino acids. The TCR sequence derives from a human donor who had recovered from COVID-19. Material for sequencing was CD4+ T cells from blood, cultured in vitro. The genes are TRBV6-1 and TRBJ2-7, with D hard to call. CDR3 DNA: TGTGCCAGCAGCCAGGTCGGAGTCTACGAGCAGTACTTC. This translates into CASSQVGVYEQYF.